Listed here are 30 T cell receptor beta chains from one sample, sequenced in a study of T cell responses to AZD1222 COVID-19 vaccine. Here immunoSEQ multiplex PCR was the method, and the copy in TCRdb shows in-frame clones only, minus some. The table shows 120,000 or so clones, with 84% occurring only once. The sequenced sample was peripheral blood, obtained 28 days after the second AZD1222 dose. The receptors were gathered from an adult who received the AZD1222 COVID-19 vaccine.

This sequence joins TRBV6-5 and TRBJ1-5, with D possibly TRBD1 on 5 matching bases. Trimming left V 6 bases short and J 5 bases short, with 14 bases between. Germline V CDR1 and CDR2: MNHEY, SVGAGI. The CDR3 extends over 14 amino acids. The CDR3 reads CASSRDPGDQPQHF. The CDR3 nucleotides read TGTGCCAGCAGCCGGGACCCGGGGGATCAGCCCCAGCATTTT.

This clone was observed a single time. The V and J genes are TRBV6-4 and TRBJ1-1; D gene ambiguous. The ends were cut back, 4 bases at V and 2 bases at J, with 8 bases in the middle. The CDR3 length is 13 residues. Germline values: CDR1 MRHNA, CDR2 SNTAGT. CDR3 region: CASSAEGNTEAFF. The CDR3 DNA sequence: TGTGCCAGCAGTGCGGAGGGCAACACTGAAGCTTTCTTT.

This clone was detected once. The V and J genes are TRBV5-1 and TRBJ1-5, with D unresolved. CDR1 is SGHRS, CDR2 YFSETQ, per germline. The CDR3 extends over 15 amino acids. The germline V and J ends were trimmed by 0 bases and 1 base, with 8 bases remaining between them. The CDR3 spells CASSLGLGSNQPQHF. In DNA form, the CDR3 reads TGCGCCAGCAGCTTGGGACTTGGGAGCAATCAGCCCCAGCATTTT.

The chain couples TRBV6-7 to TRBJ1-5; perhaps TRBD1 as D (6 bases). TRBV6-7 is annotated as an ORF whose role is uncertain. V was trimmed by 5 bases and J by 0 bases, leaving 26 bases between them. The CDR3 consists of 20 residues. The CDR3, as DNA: TGTGCCAGCAGTAGGGGGGTGTTGATAGCAATCCGCGCTAGCAATCAGCCCCAGCATTTT. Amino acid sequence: CASSRGVLIAIRASNQPQHF.

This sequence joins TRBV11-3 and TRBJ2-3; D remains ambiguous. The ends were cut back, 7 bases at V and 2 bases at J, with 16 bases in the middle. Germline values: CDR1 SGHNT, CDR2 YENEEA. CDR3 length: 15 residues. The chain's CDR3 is CASTGLNLFTDTQYF. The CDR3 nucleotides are TGTGCCAGCACCGGGCTAAACCTCTTCACAGATACGCAGTATTTT.

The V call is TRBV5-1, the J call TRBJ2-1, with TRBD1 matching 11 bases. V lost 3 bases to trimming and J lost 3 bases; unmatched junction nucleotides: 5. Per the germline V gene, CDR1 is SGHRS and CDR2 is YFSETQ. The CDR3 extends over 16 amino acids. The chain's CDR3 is CASSSSGTGGYNEQFF. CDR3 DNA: TGCGCCAGCAGCTCGTCCGGGACAGGGGGCTACAATGAGCAGTTCTTC.

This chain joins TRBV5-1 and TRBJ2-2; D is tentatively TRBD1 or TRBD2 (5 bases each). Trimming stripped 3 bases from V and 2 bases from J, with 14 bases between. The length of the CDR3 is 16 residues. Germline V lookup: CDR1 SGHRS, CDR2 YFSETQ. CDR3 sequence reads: CASSSGRGGNTGELFF. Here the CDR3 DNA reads TGCGCCAGCAGCTCGGGGCGCGGCGGAAACACCGGGGAGCTGTTTTTT.

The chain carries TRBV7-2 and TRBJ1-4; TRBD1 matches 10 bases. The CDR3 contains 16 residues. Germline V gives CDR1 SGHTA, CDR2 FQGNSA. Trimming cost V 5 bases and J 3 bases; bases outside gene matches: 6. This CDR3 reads CASSNDRGRPNEKLFF. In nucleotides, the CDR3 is TGTGCCAGCAGCAATGACAGGGGGCGGCCTAATGAAAAACTGTTTTTT.

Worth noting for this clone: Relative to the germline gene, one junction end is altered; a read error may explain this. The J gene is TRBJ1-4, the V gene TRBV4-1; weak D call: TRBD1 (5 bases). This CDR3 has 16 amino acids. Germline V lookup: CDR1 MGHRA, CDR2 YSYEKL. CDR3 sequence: CASGHRDRATNEKLFF. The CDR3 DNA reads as TGCGCCAGCGGCCATCGAGACAGAGCAACTAATGAAAAACTGTTTTTT.

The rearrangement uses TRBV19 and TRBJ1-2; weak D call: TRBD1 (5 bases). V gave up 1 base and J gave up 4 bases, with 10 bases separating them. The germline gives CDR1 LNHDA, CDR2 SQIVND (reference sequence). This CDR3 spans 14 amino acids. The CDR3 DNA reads TGTGCCAGTAGTATAGCGGGGCCGGGCTATGGCTACACCTTC. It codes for CASSIAGPGYGYTF.

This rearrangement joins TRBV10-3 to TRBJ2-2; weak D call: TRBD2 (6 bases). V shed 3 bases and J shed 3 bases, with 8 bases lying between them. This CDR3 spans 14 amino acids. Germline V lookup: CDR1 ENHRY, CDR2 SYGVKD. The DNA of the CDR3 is TGTGCCATCAGTGACAGGGAGGACACCGGGGAGCTGTTTTTT. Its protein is CAISDREDTGELFF.

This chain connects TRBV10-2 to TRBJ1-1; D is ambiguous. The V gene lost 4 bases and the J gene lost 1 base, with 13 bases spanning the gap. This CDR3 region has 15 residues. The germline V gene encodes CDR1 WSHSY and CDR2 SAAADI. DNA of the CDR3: TGCGCCAGCAGTGCCTTCAGGACGGCGAACACTGAAGCTTTCTTT. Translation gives CASSAFRTANTEAFF.

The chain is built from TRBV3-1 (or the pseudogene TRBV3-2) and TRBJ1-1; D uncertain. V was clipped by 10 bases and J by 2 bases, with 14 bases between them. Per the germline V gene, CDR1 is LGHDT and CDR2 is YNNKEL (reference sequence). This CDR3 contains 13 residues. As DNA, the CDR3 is TGTGCCACTCTGGCCCAACCAAACACTGAAGCTTTCTTT. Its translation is CATLAQPNTEAFF.

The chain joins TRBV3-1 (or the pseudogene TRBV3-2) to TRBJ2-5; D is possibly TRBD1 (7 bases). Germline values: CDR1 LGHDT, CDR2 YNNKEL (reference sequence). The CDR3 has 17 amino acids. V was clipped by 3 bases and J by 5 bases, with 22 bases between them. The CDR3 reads CASSHNPGQLGGETQYF. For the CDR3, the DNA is TGTGCCAGCAGCCACAATCCGGGACAGCTTGGGGGGGAGACCCAGTACTTC.

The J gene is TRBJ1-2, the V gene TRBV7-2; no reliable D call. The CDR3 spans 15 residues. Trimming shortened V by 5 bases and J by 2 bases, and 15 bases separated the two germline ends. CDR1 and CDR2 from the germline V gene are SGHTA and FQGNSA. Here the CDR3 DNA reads TGTGCCAGCAGCCCTTCCTGGACTGCGAACTATGGCTACACCTTC. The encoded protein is CASSPSWTANYGYTF. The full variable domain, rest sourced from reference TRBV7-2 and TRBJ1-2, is GAGVSQSPSNKVTEKGKDVELRCDPISGHTALYWYRQSLGQGLEFLIYFQGNSAPDKSGLPSDRFSAERTGGSVSTLTIQRTQQEDSAVYLCASSPSWTANYGYTFGSGTRLTVV.

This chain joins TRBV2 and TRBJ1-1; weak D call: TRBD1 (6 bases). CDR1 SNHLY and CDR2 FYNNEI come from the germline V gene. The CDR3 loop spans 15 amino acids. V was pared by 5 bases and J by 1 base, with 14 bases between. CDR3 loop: CASSLGGASNTEAFF. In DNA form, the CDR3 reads TGTGCCAGCAGTCTGGGGGGGGCTTCGAACACTGAAGCTTTCTTT. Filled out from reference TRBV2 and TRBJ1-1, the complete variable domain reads EPEVTQTPSHQVTQMGQEVILRCVPISNHLYFYWYRQILGQKVEFLVSFYNNEISEKSEIFDDQFSVERPDGSNFTLKIRSTKLEDSAMYFCASSLGGASNTEAFFGQGTRLTVV.

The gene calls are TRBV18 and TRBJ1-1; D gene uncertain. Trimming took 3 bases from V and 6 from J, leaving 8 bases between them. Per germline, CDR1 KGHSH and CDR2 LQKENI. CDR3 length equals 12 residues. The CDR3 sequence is CASSPGSAEAFF. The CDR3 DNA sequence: TGTGCCAGCTCACCCGGGTCGGCTGAAGCTTTCTTT.

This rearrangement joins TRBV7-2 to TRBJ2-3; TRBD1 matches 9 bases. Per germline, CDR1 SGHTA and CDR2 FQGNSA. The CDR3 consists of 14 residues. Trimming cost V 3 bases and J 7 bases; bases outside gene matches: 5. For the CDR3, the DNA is TGTGCCAGCAGCTTTACAGGGGGCGTTTATACGCAGTATTTT. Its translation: CASSFTGGVYTQYF.

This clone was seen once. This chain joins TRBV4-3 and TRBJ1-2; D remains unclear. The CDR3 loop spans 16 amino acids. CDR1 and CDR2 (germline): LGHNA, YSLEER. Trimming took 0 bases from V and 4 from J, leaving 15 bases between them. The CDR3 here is CASSQEPPPVSYGYTF. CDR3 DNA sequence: TGCGCCAGCAGCCAAGAACCTCCCCCCGTGAGCTATGGCTACACCTTC.

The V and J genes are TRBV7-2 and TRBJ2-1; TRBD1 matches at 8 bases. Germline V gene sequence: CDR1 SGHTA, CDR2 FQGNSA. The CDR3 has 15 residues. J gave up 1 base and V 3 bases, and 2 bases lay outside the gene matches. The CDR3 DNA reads TGTGCCAGCAGCTTTGGACAGGGTTCCTACAATGAGCAGTTCTTC. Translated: CASSFGQGSYNEQFF.

This CDR3 is CASTLSGNTIYF. As DNA, the CDR3 is TGTGCCAGCACCCTCTCTGGAAACACCATATATTTT. The chain is built from TRBV6-5 and TRBJ1-3; D unresolved. V was pared by 7 bases and J by 0 bases, with 4 bases between. This CDR3 comprises 12 residues. Germline V gives CDR1 MNHEY, CDR2 SVGAGI.

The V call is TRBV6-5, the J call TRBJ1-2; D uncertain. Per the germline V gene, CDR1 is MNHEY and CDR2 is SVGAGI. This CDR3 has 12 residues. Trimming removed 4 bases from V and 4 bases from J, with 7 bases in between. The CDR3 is CASSSPGYGYTF. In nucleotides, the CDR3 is TGTGCCAGCAGTTCACCAGGCTATGGCTACACCTTC.

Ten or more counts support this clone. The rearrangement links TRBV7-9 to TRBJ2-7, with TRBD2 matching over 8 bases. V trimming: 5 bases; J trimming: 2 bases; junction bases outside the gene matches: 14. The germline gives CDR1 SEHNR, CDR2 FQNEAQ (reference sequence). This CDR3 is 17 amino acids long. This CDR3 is CASSPRWVAGPTYEQYF. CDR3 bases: TGTGCCAGCAGCCCCCGGTGGGTAGCGGGGCCAACCTACGAGCAGTACTTC.

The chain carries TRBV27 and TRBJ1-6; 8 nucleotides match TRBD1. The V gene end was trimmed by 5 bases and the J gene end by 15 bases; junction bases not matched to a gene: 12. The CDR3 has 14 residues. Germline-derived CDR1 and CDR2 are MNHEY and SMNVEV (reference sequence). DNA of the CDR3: TGTGCCAGCAGTCAAAGGACAGGGCGCGGCGGCCTCCACTTT. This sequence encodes CASSQRTGRGGLHF.

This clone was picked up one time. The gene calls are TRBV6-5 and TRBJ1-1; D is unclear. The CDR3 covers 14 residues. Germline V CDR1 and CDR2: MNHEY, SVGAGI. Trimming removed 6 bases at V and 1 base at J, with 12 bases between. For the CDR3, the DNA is TGTGCCAGCAGAAGGCCCCCCGGGAACACTGAAGCTTTCTTT. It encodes CASRRPPGNTEAFF.

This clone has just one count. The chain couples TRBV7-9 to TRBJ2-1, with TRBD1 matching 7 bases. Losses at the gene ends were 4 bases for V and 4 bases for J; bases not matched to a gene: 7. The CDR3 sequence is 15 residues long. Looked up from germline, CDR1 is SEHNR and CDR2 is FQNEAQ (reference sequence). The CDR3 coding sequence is TGTGCCAGCAGCTCCCGGGACAGCTCATACAATGAGCAGTTCTTC. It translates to CASSSRDSSYNEQFF.

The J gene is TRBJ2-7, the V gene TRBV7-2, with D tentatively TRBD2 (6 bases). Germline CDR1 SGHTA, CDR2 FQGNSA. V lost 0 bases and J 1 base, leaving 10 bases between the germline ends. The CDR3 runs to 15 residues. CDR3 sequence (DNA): TGTGCCAGCAGCTTAGCGCACGGGGGATCCTACGAGCAGTACTTC. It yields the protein CASSLAHGGSYEQYF.

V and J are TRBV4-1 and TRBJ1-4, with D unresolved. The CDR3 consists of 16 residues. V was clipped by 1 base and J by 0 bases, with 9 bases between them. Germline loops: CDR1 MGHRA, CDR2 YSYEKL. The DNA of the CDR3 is TGCGCCAGCAGCCAAGTTCCGGTGACAACTAATGAAAAACTGTTTTTT. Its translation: CASSQVPVTTNEKLFF.

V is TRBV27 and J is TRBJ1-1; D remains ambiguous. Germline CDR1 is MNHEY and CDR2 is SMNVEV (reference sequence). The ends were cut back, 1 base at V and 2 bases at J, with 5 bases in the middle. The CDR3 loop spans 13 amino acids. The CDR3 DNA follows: TGTGCCAGCAGTTTATTCGCAAACACTGAAGCTTTCTTT. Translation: CASSLFANTEAFF.

The CDR3 here is CASSLAGTGYGYTF. The CDR3 bases are TGTGCCAGCAGCTTGGCCGGGACTGGGTATGGCTACACCTTC. The chain uses TRBV5-4 and TRBJ1-2; D is possibly TRBD1 (5 bases). This CDR3 spans 14 amino acids. V was clipped by 0 bases and J by 5 bases, with 11 bases between them. CDR1 and CDR2 (germline): SGHNT, YYREEE (reference sequence). Filled out from reference TRBV5-4 and TRBJ1-2, the complete variable domain reads ETGVTQSPTHLIKTRGQQVTLRCSSQSGHNTVSWYQQALGQGPQFIFQYYREEENGRGNFPPRFSGLQFPNYSSELNVNALELDDSALYLCASSLAGTGYGYTFGSGTRLTVV.